Sequencing of this T cell receptor (beta chain) was carried out in a study of post-analysis software for immune sequencing data. Looking at the study overall: Relapsing-remitting, secondary progressive and progressive-relapsing multiple sclerosis were all included among the disease courses. The study, taken as a whole, reports: Four or five TRBV segments (TRBV5-6, TRBV5-1 and TRBV20-1 among them) occurred more frequently in patients than in controls.

The authors incorporated unique molecular identifiers into the TCR beta cDNA libraries. MiXCR was run by TCRdb on the PCR reads, yielding one entry per CDR3 protein. The top ten hold under 5% of the sample, which has approximately 260,000 distinct CDR3 sequences, 35% to 40% seen once. The ends lost 2 bases at V and 13 bases at J; junction bases unmatched: 12. The germline CDR1 and CDR2 sequences are SGHRS and YFSETQ. This CDR3 has 15 amino acids. As regards this clonotype: What it binds is not known.

The chain recombines TRBV5-1 with TRBJ2-4; 10 bases fit TRBD2. The sequenced sample was blood. The TCR sequence derives from a girl aged 5-17 years with multiple sclerosis. The CDR3 region is CASSFSGTSAGEQYF. The CDR3 bases are TGCGCCAGCAGCTTTTCCGGGACTAGCGCGGGGGAGCAGTACTTC.